The 19 T cell receptor beta chains reported below all come from one sample, sequenced in a study of control samples from healthy donors and cancer patients. Libraries were prepared by immunoSEQ multiplex PCR; TCRdb keeps only in-frame clonotypes and omits some of them. The table includes 160,000 or so clones, 93% detected once. Sequencing used blood. These receptors all stem from a man in his forties or fifties in good health.

The rearrangement uses TRBV28 and TRBJ1-5; D gene unclear. This CDR3 spans 12 amino acids. V lost 4 bases, J lost 7 bases, and 8 bases lay in between. Germline loops: CDR1 MDHEN, CDR2 SYDVKM. Here the CDR3 DNA reads TGTGCCAGCAGTTGGGCGAGCCAGCCCCAGCATTTT. Translated: CASSWASQPQHF.

The chain is built from TRBV5-1 and TRBJ2-1; a weak D match, TRBD2 (5 bases). The CDR3 has 12 amino acids. V lost 5 bases to trimming and J lost 7 bases, with 10 bases between them. Germline V gene data show CDR1 as SGHRS and CDR2 as YFSETQ. The CDR3 is CASSRERNEQFF. The DNA of the CDR3 is TGCGCCAGCAGTAGGGAGAGGAATGAGCAGTTCTTC.

The J gene is TRBJ2-7, the V gene TRBV7-3; the match to TRBD2 covers 10 bases. This CDR3 comprises 17 residues. The germline V gene encodes CDR1 SGHTA and CDR2 FQGTGA. V shed 0 bases and J 3 bases; nucleotides not matched to a gene: 8. The DNA of the CDR3 is TGTGCCAGCAGCTTAACTTCGGCTAGCGGGAGAAACTACGAGCAGTACTTC. It specifies CASSLTSASGRNYEQYF.

The chain employs TRBV2 and TRBJ2-7; D remains ambiguous. Germline lookup yields CDR1 SNHLY and CDR2 FYNNEI. V was cut by 1 base and J by 6 bases, with 7 bases left in between. CDR3 length equals 12 residues. The CDR3 region is CASSEEVPEQYF. The CDR3 region has the DNA TGTGCCAGCAGTGAAGAGGTTCCCGAGCAGTACTTC.

The J gene is TRBJ1-6, the V gene TRBV30, with 8 bases that match TRBD1. V dropped 3 bases and J dropped 10; count of bases not matched to a gene: 5. The CDR3 loop spans 13 amino acids. Germline assignment: CDR1 GTSNPN and CDR2 SVGIG (reference sequence). CDR3 residues: CAWRDRVWSPLHF. CDR3 bases: TGTGCCTGGAGGGACAGGGTGTGGTCACCCCTCCACTTT. The full variable domain, rest sourced from reference TRBV30 and TRBJ1-6, is SQTIHQWPATLVQPVGSPLSLECTVEGTSNPNLYWYRQAAGRGLQLLFYSVGIGQISSEVPQNLSASRPQDRQFILSSKKLLLSDSGFYLCAWRDRVWSPLHFGNGTRLTVT.

This chain links TRBV5-1 with TRBJ1-4, with D maybe TRBD1 (6 bases). The CDR3 loop spans 15 amino acids. The V end lost 0 bases, the J end lost 6 bases, and 12 bases lay between the germline ends. Germline V gene lookup returns CDR1 SGHRS and CDR2 YFSETQ. In DNA form, the CDR3 reads TGCGCCAGCAGCTTGGAATCAGGGGATTATGAAAAACTGTTTTTT. It codes for CASSLESGDYEKLFF.

This chain uses TRBV2 with TRBJ2-1; tentatively, D is TRBD2 (6 bases). CDR1 and CDR2 from the germline V gene are SNHLY and FYNNEI. The germline V and J ends were trimmed by 3 bases and 3 bases, with 12 bases remaining between them. The CDR3 runs 15 residues. The CDR3 reads CASSDLAGNYNEQFF. CDR3 bases: TGTGCCAGCAGTGACCTGGCGGGAAACTACAATGAGCAGTTCTTC.

The genes are TRBV6-5 and TRBJ1-5; 7 positions agree with TRBD1. The trim removed 2 bases at V and 3 bases at J, leaving 4 bases unmatched. CDR3 length equals 15 residues. Germline lookup yields CDR1 MNHEY and CDR2 SVGAGI. The CDR3 here is CASSYPGTDNQPQHF. DNA of the CDR3: TGTGCCAGCAGTTACCCTGGGACAGACAATCAGCCCCAGCATTTT.

The chain recombines TRBV3-1 (or the pseudogene TRBV3-2) with TRBJ1-6; D remains unclear. Germline V gives CDR1 LGHDT, CDR2 YNNKEL (reference sequence). The V and J ends lost 4 bases and 0 bases respectively, with 10 bases between them. This CDR3 has 16 amino acids. CDR3 loop: CASSLTSSSYNSPLHF. As DNA, the CDR3 is TGTGCCAGCAGCCTAACCTCGAGCTCCTATAATTCACCCCTCCACTTT.

The V gene is TRBV6-2 or TRBV6-3, the J gene TRBJ1-1; D gene unclear. This CDR3 spans 16 amino acids. V lost 3 bases and J lost 1, with 15 bases in between. CDR1 is MNHEY, CDR2 SVGEGT, per germline. CDR3 in DNA: TGTGCCAGCAGTTATAACGAGGCCAGACAGAACACTGAAGCTTTCTTT. It encodes CASSYNEARQNTEAFF.

The chain recombines TRBV15 with TRBJ2-1, with D perhaps matching TRBD2 (5 bases). The V end lost 2 bases, the J end lost 4 bases, and 9 bases lay between the germline ends. Germline CDR1 reads LNHNV; CDR2 reads YYDKDF (reference sequence). The CDR3 extends over 14 amino acids. The CDR3 region has the DNA TGTGCCACCAGCAGACTAGCTAGGTACAATGAGCAGTTCTTC. Translated: CATSRLARYNEQFF.

The chain carries TRBV14 and TRBJ1-2; no clear D gene. V gave up 1 base and J gave up 5 bases, with 8 bases separating them. The CDR3 is 13 residues long. CDR1 and CDR2 (germline): SGHDN, FVKESK. In DNA form, the CDR3 reads TGTGCCAGCAGCCAAGGACTAGGGTATGGCTACACCTTC. It translates to CASSQGLGYGYTF.

In nucleotides, the CDR3 is TGTGCCAGCAGCCCCCGGACTAGCGGAGCTCTAGGGACCCAGTACTTC. Protein: CASSPRTSGALGTQYF. The chain joins TRBV7-9 to TRBJ2-5; 10 bases map to TRBD2. The CDR3 loop spans 16 amino acids. Germline V gene sequence: CDR1 SEHNR, CDR2 FQNEAQ (reference sequence). V lost 5 bases to trimming and J lost 7 bases; unmatched junction nucleotides: 13.

Written as DNA, the CDR3 is TGTGCCAGCCTGGGCGTCTACGAGCAGTACTTC. Encoded protein: CASLGVYEQYF. The chain carries TRBV28 and TRBJ2-7; no definite D call. Germline values: CDR1 MDHEN, CDR2 SYDVKM. V shed 8 bases and J shed 3 bases, with 8 bases lying between them. The CDR3 extends over 11 amino acids.

The genes are TRBV6-5 and TRBJ2-2, with D maybe TRBD2 (5 bases). The CDR3 covers 14 residues. The V gene lost 7 bases and the J gene lost 4 bases, with 13 bases spanning the gap. Per the germline V gene, CDR1 is MNHEY and CDR2 is SVGAGI. In DNA form, the CDR3 reads TGTGCCAGCACCGCCTACGGGGTCACCGGGGAGCTGTTTTTT. Translated, it gives CASTAYGVTGELFF.

The genes are TRBV7-9 and TRBJ2-6; D not resolved. The V end lost 1 base, the J end lost 1 base, and 5 bases lay between the germline ends. The CDR3 runs 15 residues. CDR1 is SEHNR and CDR2 is FQNEAQ in the germline V gene (reference sequence). CDR3 amino acids: CASSLVGSGANVLTF. In nucleotides, the CDR3 is TGTGCCAGCAGCTTAGTCGGATCTGGGGCCAACGTCCTGACTTTC.

V and J are TRBV5-1 and TRBJ2-1, with 10 bases matching TRBD1. This CDR3 comprises 16 residues. After removal of 4 bases from V and 4 bases from J, the junction contained 8 bases not matched to a gene. The germline V gene encodes CDR1 SGHRS and CDR2 YFSETQ. CDR3 bases: TGCGCCAGCAGCAACCGGGACAGGGGTCTTTACAATGAGCAGTTCTTC. Translating gives CASSNRDRGLYNEQFF.

The rearrangement joins TRBV10-3 to TRBJ2-5; D possibly matches TRBD1 or TRBD2 (7 bases each). The germline V gene has CDR1 ENHRY and CDR2 SYGVKD. The length of the CDR3 is 14 residues. The ends were cut back, 6 bases at V and 5 bases at J, with 16 bases in the middle. CDR3 region: CAISSGGARETQYF. The CDR3, as DNA: TGTGCCATCAGCTCAGGGGGGGCGCGCGAGACCCAGTACTTC.

The V and J genes are TRBV28 and TRBJ2-2, with D perhaps given as TRBD1 or TRBD2 (5 bases each). The CDR3 is made up of 17 amino acids. Trimming took 4 bases from V and 1 from J, leaving 16 bases between them. The germline V gene encodes CDR1 MDHEN and CDR2 SYDVKM. CDR3 DNA sequence: TGTGCCAGCAGTTCGCCCCGGGGCAGAAGGAACACCGGGGAGCTGTTTTTT. This translates into CASSSPRGRRNTGELFF. Using reference TRBV28 and TRBJ2-2 for the parts outside the CDR3, the full variable domain is DVKVTQSSRYLVKRTGEKVFLECVQDMDHENMFWYRQDPGLGLRLIYFSYDVKMKEKGDIPEGYSVSREKKERFSLILESASTNQTSMYLCASSSPRGRRNTGELFFGEGSRLTVL.